What follows is one T cell receptor (beta chain) and its context. The sample comes from a study of blood T cells in healthy people across ages. The CDR3 covers 15 residues. J lost 9 bases, V lost 7 bases, and 10 bases had no gene match. Germline values: CDR1 MNHEY, CDR2 SMNVEV (reference sequence). With a J-beta primer mix and a sample-barcoded 5' primer, a second PCR ran 7 to 11 cycles. In TCRdb, the 5' RACE reads were re-called with MiXCR into one record per CDR3 protein. This sample has around 1.5 million distinct CDR3 sequences, with approximately 32% found just once. The clonotype was recovered from a woman aged 30 to 39 in good health. V gene TRBV27 combines with J gene TRBJ1-6; 9 nucleotides line up with TRBD1. Sample: blood. CDR3 sequence (DNA): TGTGCCAGCACCCAGGGACAGGGAGAGTTTTCACCCCTCCACTTT. Its translation: CASTQGQGEFSPLHF.